This T cell receptor (beta chain) is from a study of low-dose radiotherapy and immunotherapy resistance in tumors. First-strand cDNA relied on TRAV- and TRBV-specific primers spanning alpha and beta chains. The PCR that amplified TCRs ran for approximately 20 cycles, relying on a constant-region primer and a V-primer adapter. TCRdb passed the reads through MiXCR, listing each CDR3 protein once. This sample carries 40,000 or so distinct CDR3 sequences, around 25% of them seen once, and the ten largest clones take around 9.1%. Time point defined: after trial treatment. Treatment specified: LDRT plus nivolumab, ipilimumab, low-dose cyclophosphamide and aspirin (RACIN trial). In this sample, this clonotype turned up many times. Germline V lookup: CDR1 SEHNR, CDR2 FQNEAQ (reference sequence). V trimming: 5 bases; J trimming: 2 bases; junction bases outside the gene matches: 12. The CDR3 runs to 17 residues.

The chain couples TRBV7-9 to TRBJ2-5, with 9 bases fitting TRBD1. This TCR came from a male donor with prostate cancer. The input for sequencing was PBMCs, taken after low-dose radiotherapy plus immunotherapy. In DNA, the CDR3 is TGTGCCAGCAGCCGAGATGGACAGGGGCCACGACAAGAGACCCAGTACTTC. This codes for CASSRDGQGPRQETQYF.